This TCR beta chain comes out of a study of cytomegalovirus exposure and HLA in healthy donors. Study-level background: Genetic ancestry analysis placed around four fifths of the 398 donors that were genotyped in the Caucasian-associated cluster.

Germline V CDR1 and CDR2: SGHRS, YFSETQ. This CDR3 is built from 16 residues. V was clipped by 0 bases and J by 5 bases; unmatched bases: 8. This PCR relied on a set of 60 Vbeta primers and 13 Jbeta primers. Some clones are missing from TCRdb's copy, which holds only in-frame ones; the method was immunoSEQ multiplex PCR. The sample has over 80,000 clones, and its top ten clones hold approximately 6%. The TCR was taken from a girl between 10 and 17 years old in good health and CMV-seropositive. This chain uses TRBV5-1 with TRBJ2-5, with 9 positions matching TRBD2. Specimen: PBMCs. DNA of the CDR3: TGCGCCAGCAGCTTGGGGTACCTAGCGGGGATTGAGACCCAGTACTTC. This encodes CASSLGYLAGIETQYF. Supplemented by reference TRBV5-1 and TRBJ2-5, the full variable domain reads KAGVTQTPRYLIKTRGQQVTLSCSPISGHRSVSWYQQTPGQGLQFLFEYFSETQRNKGNFPGRFSGRQFSNSRSEMNVSTLELGDSALYLCASSLGYLAGIETQYFGPGTRLLVL.